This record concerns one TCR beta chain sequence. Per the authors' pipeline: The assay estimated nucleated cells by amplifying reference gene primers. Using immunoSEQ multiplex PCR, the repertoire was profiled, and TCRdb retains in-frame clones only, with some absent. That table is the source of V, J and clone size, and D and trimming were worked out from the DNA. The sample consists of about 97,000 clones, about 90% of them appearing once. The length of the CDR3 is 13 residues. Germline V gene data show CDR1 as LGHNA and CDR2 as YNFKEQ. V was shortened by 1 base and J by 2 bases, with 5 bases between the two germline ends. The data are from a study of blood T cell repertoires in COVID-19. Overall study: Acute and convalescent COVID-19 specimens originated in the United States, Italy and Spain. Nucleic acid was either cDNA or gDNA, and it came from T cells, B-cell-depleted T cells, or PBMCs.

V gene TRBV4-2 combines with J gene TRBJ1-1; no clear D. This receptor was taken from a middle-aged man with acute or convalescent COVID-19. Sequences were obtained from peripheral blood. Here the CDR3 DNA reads TGTGCCAGCAGCCAAGCTATTAACACTGAAGCTTTCTTT. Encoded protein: CASSQAINTEAFF.